Given below is one TCR beta chain in context. This sample is part of a study of blood T cell repertoires in COVID-19. The authors' processing: Reference gene primer amplification in the assay estimated nucleated cell counts. TCRdb keeps only in-frame clones here, not all; method: immunoSEQ multiplex PCR. V and J calls plus clone size are reproduced from that table; the DNA served to infer D and trimming. The sample carries approximately 160,000 clones, around 87% recorded once. Germline loops: CDR1 MNHEY, CDR2 SVGAGI. CDR3 size: 12 residues. Between the trimmed V and J ends, which lost 7 bases and 8 bases, there was a span of 14 bases.

The clonotype comes from a man aged 55-75 years with COVID-19, enrolled during active disease. The sequenced sample was peripheral blood. V and J are TRBV6-5 and TRBJ1-2, with no clear D. CDR3 sequence reads: CASIEGGWGYTF. The CDR3, as DNA: TGTGCCAGCATAGAGGGCGGATGGGGCTACACCTTC.